This entry lists 18 T cell receptor beta chains sequenced from one sample in a study of CD8+CD57+ T cells in acquired aplastic anemia. In patients chosen for sequencing, flow cytometry had shown CD8+CD57+ cell expansion. Genomic DNA constituted the template upon which TCR beta VDJ and CDR3 profiling was performed. Each CDR3 protein gets one entry after TCRdb re-called the reads with MiXCR. This table holds hundreds of thousands of distinct CDR3 sequences, about a third found once. Sequencing was done on a sample of sorted CD4+, CD8+, or CD8+CD57+ T cells (not recorded which) from PBMCs. These receptors were collected from a human donor with aplastic anemia.

This clonotype was observed at least ten times. J is TRBJ2-7 and V is TRBV19, with 7 bases fitting TRBD2. From germline, CDR1 is LNHDA and CDR2 SQIVND (reference sequence). The CDR3 extends over 14 amino acids. Trimming cost V 5 bases and J 2 bases; bases outside gene matches: 6. The DNA of the CDR3 is TGTGCCAGTAGTGGCACGGGGGGAGCCTACGAGCAGTACTTC. Amino acid sequence: CASSGTGGAYEQYF.

With regard to this clonotype: This may arise from a read error, as a much more abundant clone is one base away. The V and J genes are TRBV5-1 and TRBJ2-7, with TRBD1 matching 8 bases. V trimming: 3 bases; J trimming: 3 bases; junction bases outside the gene matches: 5. The CDR3 totals 14 residues. Looked up from germline, CDR1 is SGHRS and CDR2 is YFSETQ. The CDR3 nucleotides are TGCGCCAGCAGCTCGGGACAGGTGGGCTACGAGCAGTACTTC. It encodes CASSSGQVGYEQYF.

This chain joins TRBV15 and TRBJ2-3; no firm D call. Germline V CDR1 and CDR2: LNHNV, YYDKDF (reference sequence). The CDR3 loop spans 14 amino acids. V lost 4 bases, J lost 0 bases, and 8 bases lay in between. In DNA form, the CDR3 reads TGTGCCACCAGCAAAGTCGACAGCACAGATACGCAGTATTTT. Amino acid sequence: CATSKVDSTDTQYF.

This clonotype was detected many times. The chain joins TRBV2 to TRBJ2-2; D might be TRBD1 or TRBD2, each matching 5 bases. Germline V gives CDR1 SNHLY, CDR2 FYNNEI. Trimming took 8 bases from V and 3 from J, leaving 10 bases between them. CDR3 size: 13 residues. Here the CDR3 DNA reads TGTGCCAGCGGGACCGAGCACACCGGGGAGCTGTTTTTT. Translated: CASGTEHTGELFF.

This clonotype was detected many times. This chain connects TRBV10-3 to TRBJ2-3; TRBD1 agrees at 8 bases. This CDR3 has 14 residues. Trimming took 3 bases from V and 2 from J; bases not matched to a gene: 1. CDR1 and CDR2 (germline): ENHRY, SYGVKD. The CDR3 reads CAISDRGHTDTQYF. DNA for the CDR3: TGTGCCATCAGTGACAGGGGGCACACAGATACGCAGTATTTT.

The chain uses TRBV6-5 and TRBJ2-5; TRBD2 matches 9 bases. Germline CDR1 reads MNHEY; CDR2 reads SVGAGI. The V segment lost 2 bases and the J segment 5 bases; nucleotides outside the gene matches: 9. This CDR3 is built from 16 residues. The CDR3 bases are TGTGCCAGCAGTTACATTCCCGCGGGAGGGAGGGAGACCCAGTACTTC. The encoded protein is CASSYIPAGGRETQYF.

This clonotype was found many times. The gene calls are TRBV10-3 and TRBJ1-2, with 7 bases lining up with TRBD1. The CDR3 sequence is 12 residues long. Unmatched junction bases numbered 4, after V lost 6 bases and J lost 6 bases. Germline V lookup: CDR1 ENHRY, CDR2 SYGVKD. This CDR3 is CAIRGQSDGYTF. The CDR3 DNA follows: TGTGCCATCAGGGGACAGTCTGATGGCTACACCTTC.

J is TRBJ2-3 and V is TRBV30; weak D call: TRBD2 (6 bases). Trimming removed 2 bases from V and 5 bases from J, with 11 bases in between. The germline CDR1 and CDR2 sequences are GTSNPN and SVGIG (reference sequence). The CDR3 runs 13 residues. In nucleotides, the CDR3 is TGTGCCTGGAGTCCCGTGGGGGGAGATACGCAGTATTTT. This gives the protein CAWSPVGGDTQYF.

The rearrangement links TRBV20-1 to TRBJ2-3, with TRBD2 matching 10 bases. The CDR3 length is 14 residues. Germline V CDR1 and CDR2: DFQATT, SNEGSKA (reference sequence). V dropped 4 bases and J dropped 6; count of bases not matched to a gene: 7. This CDR3 is CSAIPSGGADTQYF. Here the CDR3 DNA reads TGCAGTGCTATACCTAGCGGGGGCGCCGATACGCAGTATTTT.

The V gene is TRBV4-3, the J gene TRBJ2-1, with a tentative D call TRBD1 (6 bases). The CDR3 loop spans 16 amino acids. Trimming removed 0 bases at V and 1 base at J, with 10 bases between. The germline CDR1 and CDR2 sequences are LGHNA and YSLEER. In DNA, the CDR3 is TGCGCCAGCAGCCAAGATGGACAGTATTCCTACAATGAGCAGTTCTTC. It codes for CASSQDGQYSYNEQFF.

The chain links TRBV2 to TRBJ2-7, with 7 bases identical to TRBD2. This CDR3 comprises 16 residues. J lost 2 bases, V lost 6 bases, and 13 bases had no gene match. The germline gives CDR1 SNHLY, CDR2 FYNNEI. CDR3 DNA sequence: TGTGCCAGCAGCCAGATGGCTAGCGGTTCGACCTACGAGCAGTACTTC. It specifies CASSQMASGSTYEQYF.

This clonotype was seen repeatedly, ten times or more. This sequence joins TRBV6-2 or TRBV6-3 and TRBJ1-2; no definite D call. Per germline, CDR1 MNHEY and CDR2 SVGEGT. CDR3 size: 14 residues. V shed 0 bases and J shed 4 bases, with 9 bases lying between them. The CDR3 bases are TGTGCCAGCAGTTACTCGGCTGTCCTCTATGGCTACACCTTC. This translates into CASSYSAVLYGYTF.

This clonotype has at least ten counts. The chain uses TRBV10-2 and TRBJ2-2; 11 nucleotides agree with TRBD1. Germline V gene sequence: CDR1 WSHSY, CDR2 SAAADI. The trim removed 6 bases at V and 6 bases at J, leaving 6 bases unmatched. The CDR3 contains 15 residues. CDR3 coding DNA: TGCGCCAGCAGATCCGGACAGGGGGCGCCCGGGGAGCTGTTTTTT. It is translated as CASRSGQGAPGELFF.

To note about this clonotype: A much larger clone sits a single nucleotide away, making a read error possible. V gene TRBV2 combines with J gene TRBJ2-6; D remains unclear. This CDR3 contains 15 residues. Germline lookup yields CDR1 SNHLY and CDR2 FYNNEI. The V and J ends lost 4 bases and 2 bases respectively, with 9 bases between them. The CDR3 sequence: CASSGALAGANVLTF. CDR3 in DNA: TGTGCCAGCAGTGGAGCGCTCGCTGGGGCCAACGTCCTGACTTTC.

This clonotype was detected ten times or more. The rearrangement uses TRBV2 and TRBJ2-7; D might be TRBD2 (6 bases). This CDR3 is built from 15 residues. The germline V gene has CDR1 SNHLY and CDR2 FYNNEI. V was clipped by 4 bases and J by 2 bases, with 15 bases between them. The CDR3 DNA reads as TGTGCCAGCAGTGTTAATCTAGCGTCACCCTACGAGCAGTACTTC. It codes for CASSVNLASPYEQYF.

The chain has TRBV20-1 and TRBJ2-7; D might be TRBD2 (6 bases). CDR3 length: 13 amino acids. The V end lost 1 base, the J end lost 7 bases, and 14 bases lay between the germline ends. From germline, CDR1 is DFQATT and CDR2 SNEGSKA (reference sequence). CDR3 sequence reads: CSARGGDVGEQYF. The DNA for the CDR3 is TGCAGTGCTAGAGGCGGGGACGTGGGGGAGCAGTACTTC.

About this clonotype itself: This may be a read error, as it is one base from a much larger clone. V usage is TRBV7-3 and J usage is TRBJ1-1; D unclear. Germline V gene sequence: CDR1 SGHTA, CDR2 FQGTGA. Between the trimmed V and J ends, which lost 3 bases and 0 bases, there was a span of 5 bases. The CDR3 has 13 residues. The CDR3, as DNA: TGTGCCAGCAGCTTCACTATGAACACTGAAGCTTTCTTT. Protein sequence: CASSFTMNTEAFF.

In this sample, this clonotype turned up many times. The chain has TRBV12-3 or TRBV12-4 and TRBJ2-7, with D perhaps TRBD2 (5 bases). Trimming removed 4 bases at V and 0 bases at J, with 10 bases between. The CDR3 loop spans 14 amino acids. The CDR3 spells CASSWIRGSYEQYF. CDR3 sequence (DNA): TGTGCCAGCAGTTGGATTCGGGGCTCCTACGAGCAGTACTTC.